This T cell receptor beta chain comes out of a study of post-analysis software for immune sequencing data. Concerning this clonotype itself: The antigen remains unidentified.

The TCR beta cDNA libraries carried unique molecular identifiers. Some 500,000 cDNA molecules were obtained per 1 to 10 million input T cells. TCRdb itself ran the PCR reads through MiXCR, one entry per CDR3 protein. The table shows 650,000 to 900,000 distinct CDR3 sequences, with roughly 46% occurring only once. The CDR3 has 11 amino acids. The V gene lost 3 bases and the J gene lost 8 bases, with 2 bases spanning the gap. Germline assignment: CDR1 SGHTA and CDR2 FQGNSA. Study findings and constraints: In patients, TRBV5-6, TRBV5-1 and TRBV20-1 belonged to roughly 5 TRBV segments found more frequently than in controls.

This sequence joins TRBV7-2 and TRBJ1-6; D is unclear. The clonotype was recovered from a girl between 10 and 17 years old with multiple sclerosis. Sequenced input: blood. The CDR3: CASSFDSPLHF. The CDR3 nucleotides are TGTGCCAGCAGCTTCGATTCACCCCTCCACTTT.